The 28 T cell receptor beta chains reported below all come from one sample, sequenced in a study of vaccination and CD4 T cells after COVID-19. Their cognate antigens are unknown. The treatment was: roughly 10-day PBMC culture with coronavirus spike peptide pools or control peptides (ViraFEST assay). The Oncomine TCR Beta short-read assay generated sequence data from the DNA of cultured CD4+ T cells. TCRdb re-derived calls from the PCR reads in MiXCR, one entry per CDR3 protein. Altogether over 10,000 distinct CDR3 sequences are present, 65% to 75% being singletons, with the ten largest covering more than 25%. Sequenced input: CD4+ T cells from blood, cultured in vitro. The receptor set was obtained from a human donor who had recovered from COVID-19.

The V and J genes are TRBV28 and TRBJ2-5; TRBD2 might be the D (6 bases). The germline gives CDR1 MDHEN, CDR2 SYDVKM. Deletions cut 8 bases from V and 5 bases from J, with 12 bases between. The CDR3 covers 12 residues. DNA for the CDR3: TGTGCCAGCCGACAGAGCGGGGAGACCCAGTACTTC. It codes for CASRQSGETQYF.

J is TRBJ2-1 and V is TRBV7-2; 12 bases match TRBD2. The CDR3 extends over 15 amino acids. After removal of 1 base from V and 9 bases from J, the junction contained 4 bases not matched to a gene. Per the germline V gene, CDR1 is SGHTA and CDR2 is FQGNSA. CDR3 residues: CASSLELAGGGEQFF. The CDR3 DNA follows: TGTGCCAGCAGCTTAGAGCTAGCGGGAGGGGGTGAGCAGTTCTTC.

The table lists this clonotype with a few counts. The chain uses TRBV6-4 and TRBJ1-6; D is unresolved. The CDR3 consists of 13 residues. The V end was cut by 3 bases, the J end by 4 bases, with 4 bases between. Germline loops: CDR1 MRHNA, CDR2 SNTAGT. CDR3 sequence: CASSEGYNSPLHF. The CDR3 bases are TGTGCCAGCAGTGAGGGGTATAATTCACCCCTCCACTTT.

The gene calls are TRBV27 and TRBJ1-6, with D possibly being TRBD1 (6 bases). The CDR3 contains 14 residues. CDR1 and CDR2 from the germline V gene are MNHEY and SMNVEV (reference sequence). The V end lost 2 bases, the J end lost 10 bases, and 12 bases lay between the germline ends. This chain's CDR3 is CASSLGGIGSPLHF. The CDR3 bases are TGTGCCAGCAGTTTAGGGGGCATAGGGTCACCCCTCCACTTT.

The CDR3 region has the DNA TGTGCCAGCAGTTACTACAGGCCACGCTCTGGAAACACCATATATTTT. Protein sequence: CASSYYRPRSGNTIYF. The chain uses TRBV6-5 and TRBJ1-3; TRBD1 is a possible D gene (5 bases). The CDR3 is 16 residues long. Germline V gives CDR1 MNHEY, CDR2 SVGAGI. With 1 base removed from V and 0 bases from J, the gap between germline ends came to 10 bases.

The J gene is TRBJ1-5, the V gene TRBV28; no definite D call. CDR1 is MDHEN, CDR2 SYDVKM, per germline. This CDR3 is built from 15 residues. Trimming stripped 2 bases from V and 0 bases from J, with 8 bases between. In nucleotides, the CDR3 is TGTGCCAGCAGTTTAGACACCTATAGCAATCAGCCCCAGCATTTT. Its protein product is CASSLDTYSNQPQHF.

The chain carries TRBV7-9 and TRBJ1-2; 7 bases line up with TRBD1. The CDR3 is made up of 19 amino acids. Looked up from germline, CDR1 is SEHNR and CDR2 is FQNEAQ (reference sequence). The V gene end was trimmed by 0 bases and the J gene end by 4 bases; junction bases not matched to a gene: 17. The CDR3 spells CASSLADRDSFLGLYGYTF. As DNA, the CDR3 is TGTGCCAGCAGCTTAGCGGACCGGGACAGCTTTTTGGGCCTCTATGGCTACACCTTC.

The chain uses TRBV6-1 and TRBJ1-2, with a possible D match to TRBD1 (5 bases). Per the germline V gene, CDR1 is MNHNS and CDR2 is SASEGT. This CDR3 is 15 amino acids long. Trimming took 7 bases from V and 7 from J, leaving 22 bases between them. This CDR3 is CASNSGTAGEGGYTF. In DNA form, the CDR3 reads TGTGCCAGCAATAGCGGGACTGCCGGGGAAGGTGGCTACACCTTC.

With regard to this clonotype: The junction does not match germline at one end; this may be a read error. V and J are TRBV19 and TRBJ1-5, with unresolved D. Germline CDR1 and CDR2: LNHDA and SQIVND (reference sequence). The CDR3 spans 18 residues. In DNA form, the CDR3 reads TGTGCCAGTAGTATAGTCTACCTTCCGGCAGGTGGGAATCAGGCCCAGCATTTT. Translated, it gives CASSIVYLPAGGNQAQHF.

The CDR3 bases are TGTGCCAGTAGTAGACAACTAGGGGAGACCCAGTACTTC. Its protein product is CASSRQLGETQYF. The chain employs TRBV19 and TRBJ2-5; D perhaps matches TRBD2 (5 bases). The germline V gene has CDR1 LNHDA and CDR2 SQIVND (reference sequence). Trimming removed 4 bases at V and 5 bases at J, with 11 bases between. The CDR3 consists of 13 residues.

By frequency in the sample, this clonotype is medium-sized. This chain joins TRBV7-9 and TRBJ2-3, with 8 bases fitting TRBD2. This CDR3 has 14 amino acids. The J segment lost 7 bases and the V segment lost 3 bases, leaving 6 bases of the junction unmatched. CDR1 is SEHNR, CDR2 FQNEAQ, per germline (reference sequence). The CDR3: CASSFGLAGYTQYF. The CDR3 DNA reads TGTGCCAGCAGCTTCGGGCTAGCGGGCTATACGCAGTATTTT.

The CDR3 DNA reads TGTGCCAGCAGCTACCGGGACCTACAAGAGACCCAGTACTTC. It specifies CASSYRDLQETQYF. The J gene is TRBJ2-5, the V gene TRBV7-6; D might be TRBD1 or TRBD2, each matching 5 bases. Germline values: CDR1 SGHVS, CDR2 FNYEAQ. The germline V and J ends were trimmed by 4 bases and 2 bases, with 11 bases remaining between them. This CDR3 contains 14 residues.

This clonotype was detected once. The rearrangement joins TRBV7-2 to TRBJ1-5; D unclear. The CDR3 runs 12 residues. In germline, CDR1 is SGHTA, CDR2 FQGNSA. V was clipped by 5 bases and J by 1 base, with 3 bases between them. CDR3 sequence: CASSDSNQPQHF. CDR3 nucleotide sequence: TGTGCCAGCAGCGACAGCAATCAGCCCCAGCATTTT.

This clonotype was seen only a few times. The J gene is TRBJ2-3, the V gene TRBV24-1; no firm D call. Trimming cost V 1 base and J 0 bases, with 13 bases left between them. The length of the CDR3 is 17 residues. Germline V CDR1 and CDR2: KGHDR, SFDVKD. CDR3 amino acids: CATSDFPSSTSTDTQYF. The DNA for the CDR3 is TGTGCCACCAGTGATTTCCCTAGTAGTACTAGCACAGATACGCAGTATTTT.

This chain joins TRBV20-1 and TRBJ2-4, with D possibly matching TRBD2 (5 bases). V gave up 4 bases and J gave up 0 bases, with 13 bases separating them. The CDR3 has 15 residues. The germline gives CDR1 DFQATT, CDR2 SNEGSKA (reference sequence). CDR3 bases: TGCAGTGCTAAAAAGGACTTTCTAGCCAAAAACATTCAGTACTTC. This sequence encodes CSAKKDFLAKNIQYF.

This clonotype appeared once. V is TRBV7-2 and J is TRBJ1-5; D uncertain. Germline values: CDR1 SGHTA, CDR2 FQGNSA. The CDR3 extends over 15 amino acids. V gave up 5 bases and J gave up 0 bases, with 11 bases separating them. The CDR3 region has the DNA TGTGCCAGCAGCCCCGAGGTGGCTAGCAATCAGCCCCAGCATTTT. This encodes CASSPEVASNQPQHF.

The sample holds a few counts of this clonotype. The rearrangement joins TRBV21-1 to TRBJ2-7. TRBV21-1 is a recognized pseudogene. The CDR3 is 14 amino acids. The CDR3 spells CASSVYPSSYEQYF. DNA of the CDR3: TGTGCCAGCAGCGTATACCCCAGCTCCTACGAGCAGTACTTC.

The genes are TRBV27 and TRBJ2-7; weak D call: TRBD1 (6 bases). Trimming took 7 bases from V and 9 from J, leaving 22 bases between them. The CDR3 runs to 14 residues. The germline CDR1 and CDR2 sequences are MNHEY and SMNVEV (reference sequence). CDR3 residues: CASMVFGAGAVQYF. CDR3 bases: TGTGCCAGCATGGTGTTCGGGGCAGGGGCTGTGCAGTACTTC.

The J gene is TRBJ1-2, the V gene TRBV18; TRBD1 agrees at 7 bases. From germline, CDR1 is KGHSH and CDR2 LQKENI. V lost 5 bases, J lost 8 bases, and 8 bases stayed unmatched. The CDR3 is 13 amino acids. The CDR3 sequence is CASSYGQVEGYTF. DNA of the CDR3: TGTGCCAGCTCATACGGACAGGTAGAAGGCTACACCTTC.

J is TRBJ2-1 and V is TRBV6-2 or TRBV6-3; 12 bases are shared with TRBD2. V lost 5 bases, J lost 8 bases, and 10 bases stayed unmatched. Germline assignment: CDR1 MNHEY and CDR2 SVGEGT. The CDR3 has 16 residues. CDR3 DNA sequence: TGTGCCAGCAGTCCTCGACTAGCGGGAGTCCCCCATGAGCAGTTCTTC. As protein: CASSPRLAGVPHEQFF.

This clonotype was counted once. V and J are TRBV27 and TRBJ1-2; 10 positions match TRBD1. V was clipped by 5 bases and J by 3 bases; unmatched bases: 0. Germline V gene data show CDR1 as MNHEY and CDR2 as SMNVEV (reference sequence). This CDR3 spans 13 amino acids. The CDR3 nucleotides read TGTGCCAGCAGTGGACAGGGGGACTATGGCTACACCTTC. Its translation is CASSGQGDYGYTF.

In the case of this clonotype: Relative to the germline gene, one junction end is altered; a read error may explain this. The genes are TRBV20-1 and TRBJ2-3, with 8 positions matching TRBD1. CDR1 DFQATT and CDR2 SNEGSKA come from the germline V gene (reference sequence). This CDR3 region has 17 residues. Here the CDR3 reads CGARDTLRQGITDTQYF. The CDR3 region has the DNA TGCGGTGCTAGAGACACGCTAAGACAGGGGATCACAGATACGCAGTATTTT.

The gene calls are TRBV7-7 and TRBJ2-2, with D perhaps given as TRBD1 or TRBD2 (5 bases each). Per germline, CDR1 SSHAT and CDR2 FNYEAQ (reference sequence). CDR3 length equals 16 residues. The V end was cut by 2 bases, the J end by 3 bases, with 13 bases between. The CDR3 DNA follows: TGTGCCAGCAGCTTATTGGGGGACGGCGACACCGGGGAGCTGTTTTTT. Translating it yields CASSLLGDGDTGELFF.

The J gene is TRBJ1-4, the V gene TRBV7-9, with a weak D call TRBD1 (6 bases). V was trimmed by 1 base and J by 2 bases, leaving 8 bases between them. Germline V lookup: CDR1 SEHNR, CDR2 FQNEAQ (reference sequence). The CDR3 covers 15 residues. CDR3: CASSLVGGTNEKLFF. CDR3 DNA sequence: TGTGCCAGCAGCTTAGTTGGGGGCACTAATGAAAAACTGTTTTTT.

V is TRBV28 and J is TRBJ1-2; a possible D gene is TRBD1 (6 bases). From germline, CDR1 is MDHEN and CDR2 SYDVKM. The CDR3 length is 13 residues. V lost 6 bases and J lost 4, with 12 bases in between. This CDR3 reads CASSPTGPYGYTF. The CDR3 bases are TGTGCCAGCAGCCCTACAGGGCCCTATGGCTACACCTTC.

V is TRBV7-9 and J is TRBJ2-5; the D gene is possibly TRBD2 (7 bases). The CDR3 has 14 amino acids. The germline V gene encodes CDR1 SEHNR and CDR2 FQNEAQ (reference sequence). V lost 1 base, J lost 7 bases, and 13 bases lay in between. Here the CDR3 reads CASSLEGGEATQYF. The CDR3 nucleotides are TGTGCCAGCAGCTTAGAAGGGGGGGAAGCGACCCAGTACTTC.

This sequence joins TRBV7-2 and TRBJ2-5; the D call may be TRBD1 or TRBD2 (5 bases each). This CDR3 has 15 residues. Germline CDR1 SGHTA, CDR2 FQGNSA. The germline V and J ends were trimmed by 1 base and 6 bases, with 15 bases remaining between them. The CDR3 DNA sequence: TGTGCCAGCAGCTTAGTTAGTGAGGGGTTGAAGACCCAGTACTTC. The encoded protein is CASSLVSEGLKTQYF.

This clonotype was seen more than once but under ten times. V and J are TRBV15 and TRBJ1-6; D gene ambiguous. Trimming removed 8 bases at V and 4 bases at J, with 9 bases between. Per germline, CDR1 LNHNV and CDR2 YYDKDF (reference sequence). The length of the CDR3 is 13 residues. In DNA, the CDR3 is TGTGCCACCCGCGGCAGTTATAATTCACCCCTCCACTTT. This codes for CATRGSYNSPLHF.